These T cell receptor beta chains were read from a single sample in a study of blood T cell repertoires in COVID-19. Measured with immunoSEQ multiplex PCR; TCRdb has only the in-frame clones, and not every one. The table records a few hundred thousand clones, roughly 90% of them present only once. The sequencing input was PBMCs or T cells enriched from blood (not recorded which). These receptor sequences come from a woman between 40 and 50 years old who had recovered from COVID-19. The CDR3 runs from the conserved cysteine through the conserved F or W. D genes are given only for firm matches. Where a row states a size, it is once, few, many or the class of an expanded clone; other rows omit it.

v_gene	j_gene	d_gene	abundance	CDR3nt	CDR3aa
TRBV3-1/TRBV3-2	TRBJ2-7	-	-	TGTGCCAGCAGCCCCCCCAGGGCGAGGCGGGAGCAGTACTTC	CASSPPRARREQYF
TRBV3-1/TRBV3-2	TRBJ1-2	-	-	TGTGCCAGCAGCCAAGGAGCACAGGACAACTATGGCTACACCTTC	CASSQGAQDNYGYTF
TRBV24-1	TRBJ2-2	-	-	TGTGCCACCAGTGATACAGGGAATACCGGGGAGCTGTTTTTT	CATSDTGNTGELFF
TRBV6-5	TRBJ1-4	-	-	TGTGCCAGCAGTTTACAGGGCGGCTATGAAAAACTGTTTTTT	CASSLQGGYEKLFF
TRBV4-3	TRBJ2-2	-	-	TGCGCCAGCAGCCAAGCTGGACAGTCGAACACCGGGGAGCTGTTTTTT	CASSQAGQSNTGELFF
TRBV7-9	TRBJ1-1	TRBD1	-	TGTGCCAGCAGCTACGGACAGGGGGACACTGAAGCTTTCTTT	CASSYGQGDTEAFF
TRBV29-1	TRBJ2-2	-	few	TGCAGCGTTGGTGGCAATGCGAACACCGGGGAGCTGTTTTTT	CSVGGNANTGELFF
TRBV6-5	TRBJ2-7	TRBD1	-	TGTGCCAGCAGGAAGACAGGGGGCGCCTACGAGCAGTACTTC	CASRKTGGAYEQYF
TRBV27	TRBJ2-5	-	-	TGTGCCAGCAGTTCTAAATTATCTCAAGAGACCCAGTACTTC	CASSSKLSQETQYF
TRBV7-9	TRBJ2-1	TRBD2	-	TGTGCCAGCAGCTTAGCGGTCCTAGCGGGTTTGGATGAGCAGTTCTTC	CASSLAVLAGLDEQFF
TRBV3-1/TRBV3-2	TRBJ1-1	-	-	TGTGCCAGCAGCCAAGGTCCGGCGGGCATATTCTTT	CASSQGPAGIFF
TRBV4-3	TRBJ2-2	-	-	TGCGCCAGCAGCCAAGAAGTGACTAGAGGGTCCGGGGAGCTGTTTTTT	CASSQEVTRGSGELFF
TRBV7-6	TRBJ2-2	TRBD2	-	TGTGCCAGCAGGGGAGGGGAGGCCGGGGAGCTGTTTTTT	CASRGGEAGELFF
TRBV5-1	TRBJ2-2	TRBD2	-	TGCGCCAGCAGCCCTCGGGGGGACACCGGGGAGCTGTTTTTT	CASSPRGDTGELFF
TRBV10-3	TRBJ1-2	TRBD1	-	TGTGCCATCAGTGTTCGGACAGGGGGCTATGGCTACACCTTC	CAISVRTGGYGYTF
TRBV30	TRBJ1-5	-	-	TGTGCCTGGAGTGTAGGCCCGGGACATCCTTTCAATCAGCCCCAGCATTTT	CAWSVGPGHPFNQPQHF
TRBV7-3	TRBJ2-5	-	few	TGTGCCAGCAGCCTGAACCGAGGGAAGACCCAGTACTTC	CASSLNRGKTQYF
TRBV7-2	TRBJ2-5	TRBD2	-	TGTGCCAGCAGCTCCGGACTAGCGGGAGGCCAAGAGACCCAGTACTTC	CASSSGLAGGQETQYF
TRBV3-1/TRBV3-2	TRBJ1-2	-	-	TGTGCCAGCAGCCAAGGATCCCCAGGGAAAGGCTACACCTTC	CASSQGSPGKGYTF
TRBV6-1	TRBJ1-4	-	-	TGTGCCAGCAGTGAAGCCCCAGGACTCAATGAAAAACTGTTTTTT	CASSEAPGLNEKLFF
TRBV5-1	TRBJ2-3	TRBD2	-	TGCGCCAGCAGCTTGGCTGGCGGGGGGGCCAGTACGCAGTATTTT	CASSLAGGGASTQYF
TRBV11-3	TRBJ1-1	TRBD1	-	TGTGCCAGCAGCCCGGGACAGCTGAACACTGAAGCTTTCTTT	CASSPGQLNTEAFF
TRBV5-1	TRBJ2-1	-	-	TGCGCCAGCAGCTTGGTACAGGGCCTATACAATGAGCAGTTCTTC	CASSLVQGLYNEQFF
TRBV9	TRBJ2-1	TRBD2	-	TGTGCCAGCAGCGTAGGGTGGGGACTAGGCAATGAGCAGTTCTTC	CASSVGWGLGNEQFF
TRBV7-2	TRBJ1-6	TRBD1	-	TGTGCCAGCAGCTTCGGACAGGGAGGATCACCCCTCCACTTT	CASSFGQGGSPLHF
TRBV4-3	TRBJ1-2	-	-	TGCGCCAGCAGCCAAGAGTCGCCGGGGGATGGCTACACCTTC	CASSQESPGDGYTF
TRBV19	TRBJ2-1	TRBD2	-	TGTGCCAGTAGTATAGACCGACTAGCGGGGGATTACAATGAGCAGTTCTTC	CASSIDRLAGDYNEQFF
TRBV19	TRBJ2-1	-	-	TGTGCCAGTAGTATAGATCACGCCAGAAACACCTACAATGAGCAGTTCTTC	CASSIDHARNTYNEQFF
TRBV24-1	TRBJ2-1	TRBD1	-	TGTGCCACCAGTGACCCCGGGACAGGTCTGACAAATGAGCAGTTCTTC	CATSDPGTGLTNEQFF
TRBV7-2	TRBJ2-7	-	-	TGTGCCAGCAGCCCGGGTATAGGTGCCTACGAGCAGTACTTC	CASSPGIGAYEQYF
TRBV30	TRBJ1-1	-	-	TGTGCCTGGAGTGCGGGGAGGGAGACTGAAGCTTTCTTT	CAWSAGRETEAFF
TRBV5-4	TRBJ2-7	TRBD2	-	TGTGCCAGCAGCGGACTGACTAGCGGGGCAACTCGGGGGGAGCAGTACTTC	CASSGLTSGATRGEQYF
TRBV19	TRBJ2-7	-	-	TGTGCCAGTAGTATTGCCTCGGCGGGCTACGAGCAGTACTTC	CASSIASAGYEQYF
TRBV5-8	TRBJ1-5	-	-	TGTGCCAGCAGCTTGCGGAGGAGCAATCAGCCCCAGCATTTT	CASSLRRSNQPQHF
TRBV9	TRBJ1-1	-	-	TGTGCCAGCAGCGTAGTAGGGGTGGTGAACACTGAAGCTTTCTTT	CASSVVGVVNTEAFF
TRBV5-4	TRBJ1-3	TRBD1	once	TGTGCCAGCAGCCGGGACAGCTTCTCTGGAAACACCATATATTTT	CASSRDSFSGNTIYF
TRBV24-1	TRBJ1-4	-	-	TGTGCCACCATAATTCAGGGTTTGAGGGAAAAACTGTTTTTT	CATIIQGLREKLFF
TRBV6-5	TRBJ2-5	-	-	TGTGCCAGCAGTTACGGGCCCAGGGGCGTAGAAGAGACCCAGTACTTC	CASSYGPRGVEETQYF
TRBV4-1	TRBJ2-2	-	-	TGCGCCAGCAGGACTACCGGGGAGCTGTTTTTT	CASRTTGELFF
TRBV5-5	TRBJ2-7	-	-	TGTGCCAGCAGCTTGGACAGGTACGAGCAGTACTTC	CASSLDRYEQYF
TRBV19	TRBJ2-1	TRBD1	-	TGTGCCAGTAGTACCCAGGGGGCTGATGAGCAGTTCTTC	CASSTQGADEQFF
TRBV7-7	TRBJ2-7	TRBD1	-	TGTGCTAGCAGCGCAAAGTCGGTGCAGGGGGCCTCCTACGAGCAGTACTTC	CASSAKSVQGASYEQYF
TRBV18	TRBJ2-3	-	-	TGTGCCAGCTCACCACCGGTCGGGGTGGTAGATACGCAGTATTTT	CASSPPVGVVDTQYF
TRBV28	TRBJ1-1	TRBD1	-	TGTGCCAGCAGTCGACCAGACAGGGGTGAAACTGAAGCTTTCTTT	CASSRPDRGETEAFF
TRBV6-5	TRBJ2-7	-	-	TGTGCCAGCACCAAAAGATGGGGGGTACACGAGCAGTACTTC	CASTKRWGVHEQYF
TRBV10-1	TRBJ2-7	TRBD1	-	TGCGCCAGCAGCAACAGGGGGCGCTTTTTCCACGAGCAGTACTTC	CASSNRGRFFHEQYF
TRBV5-4	TRBJ2-3	-	-	TGTGCCAGCAGCCCCCCCTCCCGGGAGGATACGCAGTATTTT	CASSPPSREDTQYF
TRBV6-1	TRBJ2-1	-	-	TGTGCCAGCAGTGGACAGGCCCTCGCAGCCCACAATGAGCAGTTCTTC	CASSGQALAAHNEQFF
TRBV5-5	TRBJ1-2	TRBD1	few	TGTGCCAGCAGCTCCACCGCAGGGGGCATCTATGGCTACACCTTC	CASSSTAGGIYGYTF